These 10 T cell receptor beta chains originate from one sample sequenced in a study of Ad26.COV2.S vaccination and SARS-CoV-2 variants. As for treatment: some 20 received Ad26.COV2.S at low or high dose, single or two shots; 5 received placebo; per-sample allocation not given. The samples were gathered on day 63 after the first injection of vaccine or placebo. Profiling relied on immunoSEQ multiplex PCR, and the TCRdb table lists in-frame clones only, not all of them. The data show approximately 250,000 clones, around 85% seen once. The specimen was peripheral blood, collected in a trial of Ad26.COV2.S vaccine versus placebo. The receptors derive from a person between 18 and 60 years old who received the Ad26.COV2.S COVID-19 vaccine or a placebo.

The genes are TRBV21-1 and TRBJ2-7. TRBV21-1 is flagged as a pseudogene. The CDR3 runs 15 residues. CDR3 loop: CASSKDKGDPYEQYF. The CDR3 nucleotides are TGTGCTAGCAGCAAAGATAAGGGCGACCCCTACGAGCAGTACTTC.

The chain employs TRBV12-3 or TRBV12-4 and TRBJ2-1; tentative D call: TRBD2 (6 bases). V lost 8 bases and J 7 bases, leaving 12 bases between the germline ends. This CDR3 has 12 amino acids. DNA of the CDR3: TGTGCCAGCGCGTGGGCGGGGAATGAGCAGTTCTTC. Protein product: CASAWAGNEQFF.

Regarding this clone: The same CDR3 arises from other DNA sequences in this sample as well. The genes are TRBV30 and TRBJ2-4, with no clear D. The CDR3 is 13 residues long. V lost 0 bases and J lost 3, with 6 bases in between. CDR1 is GTSNPN and CDR2 is SVGIG in the germline V gene (reference sequence). Here the CDR3 reads CAWSVGVKNIQYF. The DNA for the CDR3 is TGTGCCTGGAGTGTAGGAGTCAAAAACATTCAGTACTTC.

The rearrangement links TRBV18 to TRBJ2-5; 7 bases align to TRBD2. The CDR3 consists of 15 residues. V was clipped by 1 base and J by 3 bases; unmatched bases: 5. CDR1 KGHSH and CDR2 LQKENI come from the germline V gene. The CDR3 DNA follows: TGTGCCAGCTCACCACTTCTAGCGGACAAAGAGACCCAGTACTTC. Translation gives CASSPLLADKETQYF.

This rearrangement joins TRBV9 to TRBJ2-6; D perhaps matches TRBD2 (6 bases). Germline V gives CDR1 SGDLS, CDR2 YYNGEE. The V end was cut by 4 bases, the J end by 2 bases, with 16 bases between. CDR3 size: 17 residues. The CDR3 spells CASSLRGRGAGANVLTF. In nucleotides, the CDR3 is TGTGCCAGCAGCTTGCGGGGTCGGGGAGCTGGGGCCAACGTCCTGACTTTC.

The chain joins TRBV6-5 to TRBJ1-5; D remains ambiguous. The CDR3 consists of 13 residues. The V and J ends lost 5 bases and 0 bases respectively, with 5 bases between them. CDR1 is MNHEY, CDR2 SVGAGI, per germline. In nucleotides, the CDR3 is TGTGCCAGCAGTAAAAATAGCAATCAGCCCCAGCATTTT. The encoded protein is CASSKNSNQPQHF.

The chain combines TRBV18 with TRBJ2-2, with 8 bases fitting TRBD1. Germline assignment: CDR1 KGHSH and CDR2 LQKENI. V was clipped by 7 bases and J by 7 bases; unmatched bases: 8. This CDR3 region has 14 residues. In DNA, the CDR3 is TGTGCCAGCTGGCAGGGGGCCTTTGGCGGGGAGCTGTTTTTT. It encodes CASWQGAFGGELFF.

The chain combines TRBV12-1 with TRBJ1-2. TRBV12-1 is a documented pseudogene. The length of the CDR3 is 18 residues. The CDR3 nucleotides are TGTGCCAGCAGCTTTGCGGTGGCAGAGGGAGGGGACCTTTTTGGCTACACCTTC. Protein: CASSFAVAEGGDLFGYTF.

With regard to this clone: Other DNA sequences in this specimen translate into the identical CDR3. This chain links TRBV5-6 with TRBJ1-1; D is possibly TRBD1 (6 bases). The germline V gene encodes CDR1 SGHDT and CDR2 YYEEEE. This CDR3 region has 13 residues. V lost 2 bases, J lost 1 base, and 6 bases lay in between. In DNA form, the CDR3 reads TGTGCCAGCAGCTTACAGGGGAACACTGAAGCTTTCTTT. It is translated as CASSLQGNTEAFF.

This clone has only one observation. Mismatch with germline at one junction end may stem from a read error. The rearrangement links TRBV15 to TRBJ2-5, with D unclear. The CDR3 consists of 14 residues. The germline gives CDR1 LNHNV, CDR2 YYDKDF (reference sequence). CDR3 region: CATSGRSNQETQYF. In DNA form, the CDR3 reads TGTGCCACCAGCGGACGGTCTAACCAGGAGACCCAGTACTTC. The full variable domain, rest sourced from reference TRBV15 and TRBJ2-5, is DAMVIQNPRYQVTQFGKPVTLSCSQTLNHNVMYWYQQKSSQAPKLLFHYYDKDFNNEADTPDNFQSRRPNTSFCFLDIRSPGLGDTAMYLCATSGRSNQETQYFGPGTRLLVL.